The 7 T cell receptor beta chains below were found in one sample sequenced in a study of blood T cell repertoires in COVID-19. The protocol was immunoSEQ multiplex PCR, while the TCRdb copy is restricted to in-frame clones and leaves out a portion. Among around 250,000 clones listed, about four fifths were seen once. Sequenced sample: peripheral blood. The source is a young woman with acute or convalescent COVID-19.

The chain is built from TRBV6-2 or TRBV6-3 and TRBJ1-5; TRBD1 aligns across 7 bases. This CDR3 region has 16 residues. The germline gives CDR1 MNHEY, CDR2 SVGEGT. The V and J ends lost 0 bases and 2 bases, in that order; junction bases with no gene match: 4. The CDR3 here is CASSYSTGQGNQPQHF. For the CDR3, the DNA is TGTGCCAGCAGTTACTCGACAGGGCAGGGCAATCAGCCCCAGCATTTT.

The table lists this clone with a count of one. J is TRBJ1-2 and V is TRBV7-9, with a possible D match to TRBD1 (6 bases). Germline V CDR1 and CDR2: SEHNR, FQNEAQ (reference sequence). This CDR3 has 15 amino acids. The V end lost 5 bases, the J end lost 6 bases, and 19 bases lay between the germline ends. The chain's CDR3 is CASSPRGALIHGYTF. The DNA of the CDR3 is TGTGCCAGCAGCCCCCGGGGGGCGTTGATCCATGGCTACACCTTC.

The rearrangement links TRBV5-6 to TRBJ1-2; 7 nucleotides agree with TRBD1. Germline values: CDR1 SGHDT, CDR2 YYEEEE. V gave up 0 bases and J gave up 4 bases; unmatched junction bases: 6. The CDR3 contains 15 residues. CDR3 region: CASSLDRSGGYGYTF. For the CDR3, the DNA is TGTGCCAGCAGCTTGGATCGGTCAGGGGGCTATGGCTACACCTTC.

The genes are TRBV7-9 and TRBJ2-7; 10 bases match TRBD2. Germline V gives CDR1 SEHNR, CDR2 FQNEAQ (reference sequence). Germline trimming cut 5 bases from V and 2 bases from J; bases unmatched to any gene: 3. This CDR3 is 14 amino acids long. The CDR3 protein is CASSRLAGAYEQYF. CDR3 bases: TGTGCCAGCAGCCGCCTAGCGGGAGCCTACGAGCAGTACTTC.

This chain uses TRBV24-1 with TRBJ2-2, with D tentatively TRBD2 (6 bases). V lost 6 bases, J lost 6 bases, and 16 bases lay in between. Germline V gene sequence: CDR1 KGHDR, CDR2 SFDVKD. The length of the CDR3 is 15 residues. The chain's CDR3 is CATSKRDFPPGELFF. CDR3 coding DNA: TGTGCCACCAGTAAAAGGGACTTTCCGCCCGGGGAGCTGTTTTTT.

V and J are TRBV19 and TRBJ2-7, with D tentatively TRBD2 (5 bases). Between the trimmed V and J ends, which lost 3 bases and 0 bases, there was a span of 9 bases. CDR1 LNHDA and CDR2 SQIVND come from the germline V gene (reference sequence). The CDR3 has 14 amino acids. This CDR3 reads CASSISTSSYEQYF. Written as DNA, the CDR3 is TGTGCCAGTAGTATTTCAACTAGCTCCTACGAGCAGTACTTC.

The genes are TRBV9 and TRBJ1-1, with D possibly matching TRBD1 (6 bases). Germline V gives CDR1 SGDLS, CDR2 YYNGEE. The V and J ends lost 3 bases and 10 bases respectively, with 28 bases between them. The CDR3 totals 17 residues. This CDR3 reads CASSAYGTQGIGLGAFF. For the CDR3, the DNA is TGTGCCAGCAGCGCCTACGGGACACAGGGTATAGGTCTAGGAGCTTTCTTT.